Presented here are 8 T cell receptor beta chains from one specimen sequenced in a study of response to subunit inactivated influenza vaccine (dated by TCRdb to the late 2010s). Library preparation was by RT-PCR. For sequencing, an Illumina HiSeq 2500 was employed. The public reads were reanalyzed by TCRdb: fastp trimming at Q25, MiXCR alignment, in-frame beta chains only. Each CDR3 protein appears once, grouped with its most common genes and DNA. This sample holds about 240,000 distinct CDR3 sequences; 10% to 15% were observed only once. Of the sample, approximately 8.4% is held by the ten largest clones. The starting material was non-naive T cells sorted from PBMCs, obtained 14 to 15 days before vaccination. Read against the paper, the sample's cell subset or site label means: memory T cell fraction. These receptors were taken from a man aged 50-60 years who received an inactivated influenza vaccine. Donor details come from another sample of the same person, matched by shared clones.

This chain joins TRBV25-1 and TRBJ2-7; the D is unclear. This CDR3 spans 14 amino acids. CDR1 is MGHDK and CDR2 is SYGVNS in the germline V gene. Deletions cut 7 bases from V and 3 bases from J, with 16 bases between. For the CDR3, the DNA is TGTGCCAGCACCCCTATACCCCAGCTCTACGAGCAGTACTTC. It specifies CASTPIPQLYEQYF.

The genes are TRBV20-1 and TRBJ2-1, with 13 bases fitting TRBD2. Germline trimming cut 6 bases from V and 12 bases from J; bases unmatched to any gene: 11. The V gene's germline CDR1 is DFQATT and CDR2 SNEGSKA (reference sequence). The CDR3 has 14 amino acids. This chain's CDR3 is CSAQGLAGRGGQFF. As DNA, the CDR3 is TGCAGTGCGCAGGGACTAGCGGGGAGGGGGGGGCAGTTCTTC.

This chain links TRBV28 with TRBJ2-7; no clear D. CDR1 is MDHEN, CDR2 SYDVKM, per germline. The ends were cut back, 5 bases at V and 8 bases at J, with 13 bases in the middle. There are 12 residues in the CDR3. CDR3 loop: CASSRAGGQQYF. The CDR3 nucleotides read TGTGCCAGCAGTCGCGCCGGTGGGCAGCAGTACTTC. Full variable domain (missing parts from reference TRBV28 and TRBJ2-7): DVKVTQSSRYLVKRTGEKVFLECVQDMDHENMFWYRQDPGLGLRLIYFSYDVKMKEKGDIPEGYSVSREKKERFSLILESASTNQTSMYLCASSRAGGQQYFGPGTRLTVT.

This clonotype was counted only a few times. The CDR3 bases are TGTGCCAGCAGTTACTCGACCTCGGCGGGGGGGCCACCAGATACGCAGTATTTT. It yields the protein CASSYSTSAGGPPDTQYF. The chain joins TRBV6-5 to TRBJ2-3, with 9 bases identical to TRBD2. CDR1 and CDR2 from the germline V gene are MNHEY and SVGAGI. The CDR3 covers 18 residues. J was trimmed by 4 bases and V by 0 bases; bases with no gene match: 11.

This clonotype was counted only a few times. The V and J genes are TRBV3-1 and TRBJ1-2; 8 bases map to TRBD1. Germline V CDR1 and CDR2: LGHDT, YNNKEL (reference sequence). After removal of 1 base from V and 11 bases from J, the junction contained 6 bases not matched to a gene. This CDR3 contains 13 residues. The chain's CDR3 is CASSQGRTGKYTF. DNA of the CDR3: TGTGCCAGCAGCCAAGGACGGACAGGGAAATACACCTTC.

In this sample, this clonotype turned up many times. The V and J genes are TRBV20-1 and TRBJ2-3; D not resolved. The germline CDR1 and CDR2 sequences are DFQATT and SNEGSKA (reference sequence). This CDR3 has 15 residues. V was cut by 5 bases and J by 3 bases, with 18 bases left in between. The CDR3 region has the DNA TGCAGTGCTGAAACCCCTCGTATTGGTACAGATACGCAGTATTTT. This sequence encodes CSAETPRIGTDTQYF.

This clonotype turned up a few times. The CDR3 bases are TGTGCCAGCAGCCCGTACACCCAAGCTAACTATGGCTACACCTTC. Translating gives CASSPYTQANYGYTF. V is TRBV7-9 and J is TRBJ1-2; D unresolved. Trimming cost V 5 bases and J 0 bases, with 13 bases left between them. Germline lookup yields CDR1 SEHNR and CDR2 FQNEAQ (reference sequence). The CDR3 consists of 15 residues. Variable domain in full (rest from reference TRBV7-9 and TRBJ1-2): DTGVSQNPRHKITKRGQNVTFRCDPISEHNRLYWYRQTLGQGPEFLTYFQNEAQLEKSRLLSDRFSAERPKGSFSTLEIQRTEQGDSAMYLCASSPYTQANYGYTFGSGTRLTVV.

This chain joins TRBV6-2 or TRBV6-3 and TRBJ1-1; TRBD1 matches 9 bases. The trim removed 6 bases at V and 10 bases at J, leaving 6 bases unmatched. The CDR3 has 12 amino acids. Germline loops: CDR1 MNHEY, CDR2 SVGEGT. The DNA for the CDR3 is TGTGCCAGCAGCAACACAGGGGGCACAGCTTTCTTT. It is translated as CASSNTGGTAFF.